The following is a T cell receptor (beta chain) sequence with its context. Its antigen is not known. These data are taken from a study of beta chain features in type 1 diabetes. Study-wide results and caveats: In type 1 diabetes patients, VDJ junctions had fewer insertions; deletions at these junctions were more frequent. Among patients with Type 1 diabetes, TCRB CDR3s were moderately but significantly shorter in every one of the four CD4+ subsets.

The CDR3 is 16 residues long. The germline CDR1 and CDR2 sequences are SGHRS and YFSETQ. Trimming took off 0 bases at V and 8 bases at J, with 17 bases between the two ends. Expressed TCRB transcripts were sequenced because the isolated RNA had all been reverse transcribed beforehand. Sequencing used immunoSEQ multiplex PCR; TCRdb keeps in-frame clones, though not all of them. The sample lists approximately 730,000 clones, around an eighth occurring once. The rearrangement joins TRBV5-1 to TRBJ1-4, with D perhaps TRBD1 (6 bases). This clonotype was obtained from a man aged 18 to 30 with type 1 diabetes. Specimen: naive CD4+ T cells from blood. In DNA form, the CDR3 reads TGCGCCAGCAGCTTGGGTCGGACAGCCCTAAGCGAAAAACTGTTTTTT. It encodes CASSLGRTALSEKLFF.